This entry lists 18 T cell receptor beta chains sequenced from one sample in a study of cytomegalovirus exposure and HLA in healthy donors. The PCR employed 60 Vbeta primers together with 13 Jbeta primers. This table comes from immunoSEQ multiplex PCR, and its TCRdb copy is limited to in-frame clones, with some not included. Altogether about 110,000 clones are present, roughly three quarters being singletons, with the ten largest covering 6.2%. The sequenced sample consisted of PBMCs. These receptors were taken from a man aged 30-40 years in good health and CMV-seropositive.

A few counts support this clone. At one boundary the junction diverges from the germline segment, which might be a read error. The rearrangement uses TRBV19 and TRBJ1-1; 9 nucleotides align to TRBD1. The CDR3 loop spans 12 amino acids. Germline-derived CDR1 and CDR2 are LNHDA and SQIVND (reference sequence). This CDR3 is CASSGTGSLEDF. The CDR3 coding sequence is TGTGCCAGTTCCGGGACAGGGAGCCTTGAAGACTTT.

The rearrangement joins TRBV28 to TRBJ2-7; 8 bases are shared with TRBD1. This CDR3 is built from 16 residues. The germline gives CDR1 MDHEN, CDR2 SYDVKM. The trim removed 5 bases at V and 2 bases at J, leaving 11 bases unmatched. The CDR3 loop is CASSPIMTGDPYEQYF. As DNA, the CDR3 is TGTGCCAGCAGTCCCATAATGACAGGGGATCCCTACGAGCAGTACTTC.

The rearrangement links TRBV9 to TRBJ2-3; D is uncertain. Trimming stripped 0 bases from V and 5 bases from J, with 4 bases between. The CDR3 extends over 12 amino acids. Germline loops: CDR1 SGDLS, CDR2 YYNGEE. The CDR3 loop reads CASSVVQDTQYF. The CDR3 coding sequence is TGTGCCAGCAGCGTAGTTCAAGATACGCAGTATTTT.

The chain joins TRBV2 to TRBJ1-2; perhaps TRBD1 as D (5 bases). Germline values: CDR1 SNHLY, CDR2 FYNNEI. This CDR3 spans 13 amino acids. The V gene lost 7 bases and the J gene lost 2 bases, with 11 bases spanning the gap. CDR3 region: CASTIPGNYGYTF. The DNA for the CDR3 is TGTGCCAGCACTATTCCAGGGAACTATGGCTACACCTTC.

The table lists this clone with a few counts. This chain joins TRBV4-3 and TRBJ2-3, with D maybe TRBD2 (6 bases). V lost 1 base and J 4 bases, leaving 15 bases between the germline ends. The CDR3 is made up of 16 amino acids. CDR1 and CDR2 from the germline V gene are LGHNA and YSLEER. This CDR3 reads CASSQGDAREADTQYF. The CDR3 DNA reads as TGCGCCAGCAGCCAAGGGGACGCAAGGGAGGCAGATACGCAGTATTTT.

CDR3 residues: CASRPSPGLAVDTQYF. In DNA form, the CDR3 reads TGCGCCAGCAGACCATCTCCGGGACTAGCGGTTGATACGCAGTATTTT. This sequence joins TRBV4-1 and TRBJ2-3, with TRBD2 matching over 11 bases. Germline-derived CDR1 and CDR2 are MGHRA and YSYEKL. V lost 6 bases and J lost 6; bases outside the gene matches: 11. CDR3 length: 16 amino acids.

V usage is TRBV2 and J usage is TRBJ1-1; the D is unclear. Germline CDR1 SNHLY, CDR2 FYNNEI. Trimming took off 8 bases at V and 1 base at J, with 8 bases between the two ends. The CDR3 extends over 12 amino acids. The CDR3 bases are TGTGCCAGCTCCGGGTGGAACACTGAAGCTTTCTTT. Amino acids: CASSGWNTEAFF.

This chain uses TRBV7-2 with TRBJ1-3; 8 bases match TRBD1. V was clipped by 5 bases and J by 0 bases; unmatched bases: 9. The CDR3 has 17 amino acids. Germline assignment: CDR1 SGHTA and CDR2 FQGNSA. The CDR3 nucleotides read TGTGCCAGCAGCCCGGACCGACAGGGGATCTCTGGAAACACCATATATTTT. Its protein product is CASSPDRQGISGNTIYF. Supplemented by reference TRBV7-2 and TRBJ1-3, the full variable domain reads GAGVSQSPSNKVTEKGKDVELRCDPISGHTALYWYRQSLGQGLEFLIYFQGNSAPDKSGLPSDRFSAERTGGSVSTLTIQRTQQEDSAVYLCASSPDRQGISGNTIYFGEGSWLTVV.

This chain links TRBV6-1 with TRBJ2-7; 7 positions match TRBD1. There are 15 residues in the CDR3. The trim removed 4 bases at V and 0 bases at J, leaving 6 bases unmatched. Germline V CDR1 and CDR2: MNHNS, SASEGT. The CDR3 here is CASSGQAGGSYEQYF. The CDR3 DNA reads TGTGCCAGCAGTGGCCAGGCAGGGGGCTCCTACGAGCAGTACTTC.

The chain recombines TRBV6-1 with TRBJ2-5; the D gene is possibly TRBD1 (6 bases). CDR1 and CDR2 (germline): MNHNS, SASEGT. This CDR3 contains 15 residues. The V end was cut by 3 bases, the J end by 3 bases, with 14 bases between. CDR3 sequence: CASSDLRGHEETQYF. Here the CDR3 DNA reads TGTGCCAGCAGTGATCTCAGGGGACATGAAGAGACCCAGTACTTC.

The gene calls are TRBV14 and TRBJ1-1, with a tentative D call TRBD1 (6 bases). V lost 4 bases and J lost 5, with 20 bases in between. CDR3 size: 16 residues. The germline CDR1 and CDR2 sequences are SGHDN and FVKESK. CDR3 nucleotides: TGTGCCAGCAGCCCCCTGGTCCGGGGGGCTTCTACTGAAGCTTTCTTT. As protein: CASSPLVRGASTEAFF.

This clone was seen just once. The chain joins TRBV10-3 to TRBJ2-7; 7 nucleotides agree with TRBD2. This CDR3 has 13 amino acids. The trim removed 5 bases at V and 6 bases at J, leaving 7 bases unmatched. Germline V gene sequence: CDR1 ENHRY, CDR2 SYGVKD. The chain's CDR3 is CAISRGVEGEQYF. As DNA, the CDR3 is TGTGCCATCAGTCGGGGGGTTGAGGGCGAGCAGTACTTC.

The CDR3 DNA reads TGTGCCACCGCACTTAACACAGGGGTTGACTACAATGAGCAGTTCTTC. Protein: CATALNTGVDYNEQFF. The chain employs TRBV10-3 and TRBJ2-1; TRBD1 agrees at 7 bases. J was trimmed by 3 bases and V by 10 bases; bases with no gene match: 15. Germline V CDR1 and CDR2: ENHRY, SYGVKD. The CDR3 loop spans 16 amino acids.

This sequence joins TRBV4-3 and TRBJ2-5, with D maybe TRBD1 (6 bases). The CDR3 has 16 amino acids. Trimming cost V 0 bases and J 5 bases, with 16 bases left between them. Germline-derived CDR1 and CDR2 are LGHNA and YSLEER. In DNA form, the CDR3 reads TGCGCCAGCAGCCAAGAGTGGGGCCAGGGGACGGAGACCCAGTACTTC. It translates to CASSQEWGQGTETQYF.

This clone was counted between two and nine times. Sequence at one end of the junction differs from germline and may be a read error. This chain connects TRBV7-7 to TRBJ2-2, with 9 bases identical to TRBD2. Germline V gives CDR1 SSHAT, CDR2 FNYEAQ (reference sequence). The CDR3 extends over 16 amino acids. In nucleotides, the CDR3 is TGTGCTAGCAGCCTGCGGGGGGGCGCTAATACCGGGGAGCTGTTTTTT. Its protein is CASSLRGGANTGELFF.

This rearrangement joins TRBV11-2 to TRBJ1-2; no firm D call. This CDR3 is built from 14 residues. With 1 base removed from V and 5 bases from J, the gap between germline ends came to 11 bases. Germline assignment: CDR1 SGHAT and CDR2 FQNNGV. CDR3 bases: TGTGCCAGCAGCTTAGTCGGGTCGGCTTATGGCTACACCTTC. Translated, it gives CASSLVGSAYGYTF.

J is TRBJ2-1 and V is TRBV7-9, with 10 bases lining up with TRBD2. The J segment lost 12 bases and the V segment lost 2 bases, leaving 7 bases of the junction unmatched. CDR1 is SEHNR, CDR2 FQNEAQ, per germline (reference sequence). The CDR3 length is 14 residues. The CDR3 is CASSLSAGGPGQFF. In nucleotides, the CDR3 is TGTGCCAGCAGCTTATCAGCGGGGGGGCCCGGGCAGTTCTTC.

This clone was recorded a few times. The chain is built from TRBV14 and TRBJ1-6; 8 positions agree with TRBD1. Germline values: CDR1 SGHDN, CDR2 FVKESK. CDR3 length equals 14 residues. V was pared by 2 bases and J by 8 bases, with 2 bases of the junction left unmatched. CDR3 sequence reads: CASSQQQGDSPLHF. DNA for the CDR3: TGTGCCAGCAGCCAACAACAGGGGGATTCACCCCTCCACTTT.